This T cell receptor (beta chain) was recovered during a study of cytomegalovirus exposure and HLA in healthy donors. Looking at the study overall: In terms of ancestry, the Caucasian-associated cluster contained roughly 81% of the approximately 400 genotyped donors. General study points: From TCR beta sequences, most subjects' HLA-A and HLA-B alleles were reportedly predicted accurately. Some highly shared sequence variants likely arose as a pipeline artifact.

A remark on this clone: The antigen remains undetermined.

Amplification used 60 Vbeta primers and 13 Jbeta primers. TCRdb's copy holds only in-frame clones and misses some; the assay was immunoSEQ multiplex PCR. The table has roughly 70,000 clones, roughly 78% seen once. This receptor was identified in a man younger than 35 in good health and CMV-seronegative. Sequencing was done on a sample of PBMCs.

This CDR3 reads CASSLGQGLMNTEAFF. CDR3 nucleotides: TGTGCCAGCAGCCTAGGACAGGGTCTCATGAACACTGAAGCTTTCTTT. This sequence joins TRBV5-8 and TRBJ1-1; 8 bases are shared with TRBD1. The germline CDR1 and CDR2 sequences are SGHTS and YDEGEE. The CDR3 consists of 16 residues. The V and J ends lost 4 bases and 0 bases, in that order; junction bases with no gene match: 8.